Listed below are T cell receptor beta chains from one sample, sequenced in a study of T cell repertoires in cytomegalovirus infection. TCRdb processed the reads anew with MiXCR; each CDR3 protein has one entry. The data contain 250,000 or so distinct CDR3 sequences, approximately 17% of them seen just once; the ten biggest clones take up approximately 51%. Sequencing input: CD8+ T cells from PBMCs. The receptors were sampled from a human donor in good health (CMV status not recorded). Some clones in this sample may be carry-over from other donors' samples. Both conserved end residues are part of each CDR3. A D gene is named only where the DNA matches it firmly. A row's size may be missing; if present it is once, few, many or a size class.

j_call d_call clone_size v_call cdr3_aa cdr3_nt
TRBJ2-1 NA many TRBV12-3/TRBV12-4 CASSLYRGDEQFF TGTGCCAGCAGTTTGTATAGGGGCGATGAGCAGTTCTTC
TRBJ2-1 NA many TRBV12-3/TRBV12-4 CASSWADEQFF TGTGCCAGCAGTTGGGCGGATGAGCAGTTCTTC
TRBJ1-1 TRBD1 NA TRBV5-1 CASSDKGANTEAFF TGCGCCAGCAGCGACAAGGGGGCCAACACTGAAGCTTTCTTT
TRBJ1-6 NA many TRBV28 CASSFFPQGHNSPLHF TGTGCCAGCAGTTTTTTTCCGCAGGGCCATAATTCACCCCTCCACTTT
TRBJ1-4 NA few TRBV20-1 CSAPQGTNEKLFF TGCAGTGCTCCCCAGGGAACTAATGAAAAACTGTTTTTT
TRBJ2-1 NA NA TRBV7-6 CASSSDHGSLREQFF TGTGCCAGCAGTTCAGACCACGGATCGTTGCGTGAGCAGTTCTTC
TRBJ1-3 NA NA TRBV4-1 CASSQETGQTGNTIYF TGCGCCAGCAGCCAAGAAACAGGGCAAACTGGAAACACCATATATTTT
TRBJ2-3 NA few TRBV28 CASSPVPTGGADTQYF TGTGCCAGCAGCCCAGTCCCCACAGGGGGGGCAGATACGCAGTATTTT
TRBJ2-3 NA few TRBV12-3/TRBV12-4 CASSLEGGPADTQYF TGTGCCAGCAGTTTAGAGGGGGGGCCGGCAGATACGCAGTATTTT
TRBJ1-2 NA NA TRBV19 CASSPSAGYGYTF TGTGCCAGTAGCCCCAGCGCGGGGTATGGCTACACCTTC
TRBJ1-2 NA few TRBV20-1 CSARESRVLYGYTF TGCAGTGCTAGAGAATCTCGGGTTCTCTATGGCTACACCTTC
TRBJ2-5 NA NA TRBV5-6 CASSLVADQETQYF TGTGCCAGCAGCTTGGTGGCAGACCAAGAGACCCAGTACTTC
TRBJ1-5 NA NA TRBV9 CASGDANQPQHF TGTGCCAGCGGGGACGCGAATCAGCCCCAGCATTTT
TRBJ2-7 NA NA TRBV11-2 CASSLKRGGVLGYEQYF TGTGCCAGCAGCCTTAAACGTGGTGGGGTCTTAGGGTACGAGCAGTACTTC
TRBJ2-4 TRBD1 NA TRBV5-1 CASSPETGRGKNIQYF TGCGCCAGCAGCCCCGAGACAGGGCGTGGGAAAAACATTCAGTACTTC
TRBJ1-2 NA few TRBV7-9 CASSRESLGYTF TGTGCCAGCAGCCGGGAATCTCTGGGCTACACCTTC
TRBJ2-1 NA NA TRBV5-4 CASSAGGGEQFF TGTGCCAGCAGCGCGGGCGGCGGCGAGCAGTTCTTC
TRBJ2-1 NA NA TRBV28 CASSILNEQFF TGTGCCAGCAGTATACTCAATGAGCAGTTCTTC
TRBJ1-1 NA NA TRBV25-1 CASSEYFGEADTEAFF TGTGCCAGCAGTGAATACTTTGGGGAAGCCGACACTGAAGCTTTCTTT
TRBJ1-4 NA many TRBV7-6 CASSPGRIATNEKLFF TGTGCCAGCAGCCCGGGACGTATTGCAACTAATGAAAAACTGTTTTTT
TRBJ2-7 TRBD1 NA TRBV28 CASTETGRDYEQYF TGTGCCAGCACCGAGACAGGGAGAGACTACGAGCAGTACTTC
TRBJ2-7 TRBD2 NA TRBV10-3 CAIRAGGPTYEQYF TGTGCCATCAGAGCGGGGGGCCCAACCTACGAGCAGTACTTC
TRBJ1-1 NA many TRBV4-1 CASSQEPGGMGTEAFF TGCGCCAGCAGCCAAGAACCTGGTGGAATGGGCACTGAAGCTTTCTTT
TRBJ2-1 NA few TRBV6-5 CASSSGTEQFF TGTGCCAGCAGCTCTGGGACTGAGCAGTTCTTC
TRBJ1-1 TRBD1 many TRBV7-9 CASSALAGTGGATNTEAFF TGTGCCAGCAGCGCCCTCGCCGGGACAGGGGGTGCGACGAACACTGAAGCTTTCTTT
TRBJ1-1 NA NA TRBV6-4 CASSETTNTEAFF TGTGCCAGCAGTGAGACAACGAACACTGAAGCTTTCTTT
TRBJ1-2 NA many TRBV7-9 CASSLVETYGYTF TGTGCCAGCAGCTTAGTCGAGACTTATGGCTACACCTTC
TRBJ1-1 NA many TRBV20-1 CSAREQGMGDTEAFF TGCAGTGCTAGAGAGCAGGGTATGGGCGACACTGAAGCTTTCTTT
TRBJ2-3 NA few TRBV5-5 CASSLVGGSQDTQYF TGTGCCAGCAGCTTGGTTGGAGGATCCCAAGATACGCAGTATTTT
TRBJ2-1 TRBD1 NA TRBV6-1 CASSEGGILQGAYNEQFF TGTGCCAGCAGTGAAGGGGGGATCTTACAGGGGGCCTACAATGAGCAGTTCTTC
TRBJ2-1 NA NA TRBV28 CASSFPPEQFF TGTGCCAGCAGTTTCCCCCCTGAGCAGTTCTTC
TRBJ2-1 TRBD1 few TRBV19 CASSTGGLNEQFF TGTGCCAGTAGTACAGGGGGCCTTAATGAGCAGTTCTTC
TRBJ2-1 NA few TRBV5-6 CASSLASANEQFF TGTGCCAGCAGCTTGGCCTCGGCCAATGAGCAGTTCTTC
TRBJ2-1 TRBD1 NA TRBV10-3 CAISEWGRGRDEQFF TGTGCCATCAGTGAGTGGGGCAGGGGGCGGGATGAGCAGTTCTTC
TRBJ2-2 NA once TRBV2 CASRPYGRAELFF TGTGCCAGCAGGCCCTATGGCCGGGCGGAGCTGTTTTTT
TRBJ1-2 NA few TRBV20-1 CSASGVVDGYTF TGCAGTGCTTCAGGGGTCGTGGATGGCTACACCTTC
TRBJ1-2 NA few TRBV20-1 CSAPRGEGTYGYTF TGCAGTGCCCCCAGAGGGGAGGGAACCTATGGCTACACCTTC
TRBJ2-7 NA few TRBV4-3 CASSQDRRGSSYEQYF TGCGCCAGCAGCCAAGATCGCCGGGGGAGCTCCTACGAGCAGTACTTC
TRBJ1-1 NA NA TRBV7-4 CASSHGPGEAFF TGTGCCAGCAGCCACGGCCCGGGGGAAGCTTTCTTT
TRBJ1-6 NA NA TRBV12-3/TRBV12-4 CASSPDDRRSYNSPLHF TGTGCCAGCAGCCCCGACGACAGGCGATCATATAATTCACCCCTCCACTTT
TRBJ2-7 NA many TRBV7-9 CASSLGGTYEQYF TGTGCCAGCAGCTTAGGGGGTACCTACGAGCAGTACTTC
TRBJ2-6 TRBD1 few TRBV5-1 CASRHRDRQYSGANVLTF TGCGCCAGCAGACATCGGGACAGGCAATACTCTGGGGCCAACGTCCTGACTTTC
TRBJ1-2 TRBD1 NA TRBV27 CASSLGTGARGVYGYTF TGTGCCAGCAGTCTAGGGACAGGGGCTAGGGGAGTCTATGGCTACACCTTC
TRBJ1-2 NA many TRBV4-1 CASSQETGWGYTF TGCGCCAGCAGCCAAGAGACAGGTTGGGGCTACACCTTC
TRBJ2-7 NA many TRBV7-9 CASSASNSYEQYF TGTGCCAGCAGCGCCTCAAACAGCTACGAGCAGTACTTC